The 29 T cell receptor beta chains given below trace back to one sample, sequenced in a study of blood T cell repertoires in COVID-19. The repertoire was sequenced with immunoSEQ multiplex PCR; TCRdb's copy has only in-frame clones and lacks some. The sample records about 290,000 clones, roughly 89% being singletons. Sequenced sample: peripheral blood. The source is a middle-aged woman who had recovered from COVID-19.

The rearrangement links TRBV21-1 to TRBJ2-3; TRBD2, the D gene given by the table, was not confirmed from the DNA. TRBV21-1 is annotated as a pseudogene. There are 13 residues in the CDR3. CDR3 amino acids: CASIGTSEDTQYF. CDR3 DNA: TGTGCCAGCATCGGAACGAGCGAAGATACGCAGTATTTT.

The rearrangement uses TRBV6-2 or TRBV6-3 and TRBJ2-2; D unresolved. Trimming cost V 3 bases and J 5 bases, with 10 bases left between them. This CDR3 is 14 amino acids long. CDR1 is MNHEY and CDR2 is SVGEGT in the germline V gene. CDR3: CASSYGIGTGELFF. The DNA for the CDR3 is TGTGCCAGCAGTTATGGAATCGGGACCGGGGAGCTGTTTTTT.

Written as DNA, the CDR3 is TGTGCCAGCTCACTCGGGACATCTAATCAGCCCCAGCATTTT. Protein sequence: CASSLGTSNQPQHF. The V and J genes are TRBV18 and TRBJ1-5, with D possibly being TRBD1 (6 bases). Between the trimmed V and J ends, which lost 4 bases and 4 bases, there was a span of 11 bases. The CDR3 runs 14 residues. CDR1 is KGHSH, CDR2 LQKENI, per germline. Using reference TRBV18 and TRBJ1-5 for the parts outside the CDR3, the full variable domain is NAGVMQNPRHLVRRRGQEARLRCSPMKGHSHVYWYRQLPEEGLKFMVYLQKENIIDESGMPKERFSAEFPKEGPSILRIQQVVRGDSAAYFCASSLGTSNQPQHFGDGTRLSIL.

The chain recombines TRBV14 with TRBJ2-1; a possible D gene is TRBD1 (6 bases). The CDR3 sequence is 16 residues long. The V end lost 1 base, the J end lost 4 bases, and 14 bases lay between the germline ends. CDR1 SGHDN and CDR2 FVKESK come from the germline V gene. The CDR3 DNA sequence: TGTGCCAGCAGCCAAGGCATGGGACAACCATACAATGAGCAGTTCTTC. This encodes CASSQGMGQPYNEQFF. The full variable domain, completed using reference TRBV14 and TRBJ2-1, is EAGVTQFPSHSVIEKGQTVTLRCDPISGHDNLYWYRRVMGKEIKFLLHFVKESKQDESGMPNNRFLAERTGGTYSTLKVQPAELEDSGVYFCASSQGMGQPYNEQFFGPGTRLTVL.

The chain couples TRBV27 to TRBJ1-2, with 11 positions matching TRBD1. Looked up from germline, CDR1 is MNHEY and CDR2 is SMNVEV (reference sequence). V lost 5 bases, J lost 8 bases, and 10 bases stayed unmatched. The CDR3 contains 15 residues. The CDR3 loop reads CASSPLDRGRLGYTF. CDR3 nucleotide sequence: TGTGCCAGCAGTCCGTTGGACAGGGGGCGTTTAGGCTACACCTTC.

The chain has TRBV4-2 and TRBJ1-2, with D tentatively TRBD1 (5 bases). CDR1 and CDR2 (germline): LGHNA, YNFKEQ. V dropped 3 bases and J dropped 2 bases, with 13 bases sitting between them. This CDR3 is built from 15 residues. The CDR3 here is CASSQATQANYGYTF. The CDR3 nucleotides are TGTGCCAGCAGCCAGGCCACACAGGCGAACTATGGCTACACCTTC.

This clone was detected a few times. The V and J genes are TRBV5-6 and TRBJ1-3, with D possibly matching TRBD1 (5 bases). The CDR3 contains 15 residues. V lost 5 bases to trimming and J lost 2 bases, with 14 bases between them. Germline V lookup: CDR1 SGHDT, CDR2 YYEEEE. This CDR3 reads CASSRARVAGNTIYF. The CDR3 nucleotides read TGTGCCAGCAGTCGGGCCAGGGTAGCTGGAAACACCATATATTTT.

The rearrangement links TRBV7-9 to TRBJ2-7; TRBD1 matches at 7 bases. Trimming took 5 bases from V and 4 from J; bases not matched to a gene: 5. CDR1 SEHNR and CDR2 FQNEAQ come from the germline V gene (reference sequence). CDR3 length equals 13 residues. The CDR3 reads CASSRTGKYEQYF. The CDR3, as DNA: TGTGCCAGCAGCCGGACAGGAAAGTACGAGCAGTACTTC.

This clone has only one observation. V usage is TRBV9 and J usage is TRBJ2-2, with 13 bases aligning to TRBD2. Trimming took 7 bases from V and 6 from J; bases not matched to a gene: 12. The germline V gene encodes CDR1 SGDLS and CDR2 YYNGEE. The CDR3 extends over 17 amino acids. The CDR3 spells CASADLGLAGSPGELFF. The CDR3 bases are TGTGCCAGCGCCGACCTGGGACTAGCGGGAAGTCCCGGGGAGCTGTTTTTT. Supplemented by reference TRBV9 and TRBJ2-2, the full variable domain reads DSGVTQTPKHLITATGQRVTLRCSPRSGDLSVYWYQQSLDQGLQFLIQYYNGEERAKGNILERFSAQQFPDLHSELNLSSLELGDSALYFCASADLGLAGSPGELFFGEGSRLTVL.

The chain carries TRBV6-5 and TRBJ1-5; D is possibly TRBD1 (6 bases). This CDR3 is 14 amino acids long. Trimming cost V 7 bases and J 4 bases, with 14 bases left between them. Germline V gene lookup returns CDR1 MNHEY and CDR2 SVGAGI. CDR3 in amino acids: CASNRALGNQPQHF. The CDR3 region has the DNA TGTGCCAGCAACAGGGCGCTTGGGAATCAGCCCCAGCATTTT.

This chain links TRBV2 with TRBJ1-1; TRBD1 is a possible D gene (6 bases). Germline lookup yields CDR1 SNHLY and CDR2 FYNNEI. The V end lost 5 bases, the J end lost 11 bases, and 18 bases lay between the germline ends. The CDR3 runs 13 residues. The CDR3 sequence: CASSTRQEAEAFF. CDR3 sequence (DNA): TGTGCCAGCAGTACCCGACAGGAGGCCGAGGCTTTCTTT.

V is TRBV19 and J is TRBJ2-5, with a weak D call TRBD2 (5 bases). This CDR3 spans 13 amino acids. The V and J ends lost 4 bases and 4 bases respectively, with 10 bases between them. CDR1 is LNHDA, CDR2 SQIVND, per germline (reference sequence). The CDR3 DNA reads TGTGCCAGTAGTAGTCCGAGGGTAGAGACCCAGTACTTC. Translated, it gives CASSSPRVETQYF.

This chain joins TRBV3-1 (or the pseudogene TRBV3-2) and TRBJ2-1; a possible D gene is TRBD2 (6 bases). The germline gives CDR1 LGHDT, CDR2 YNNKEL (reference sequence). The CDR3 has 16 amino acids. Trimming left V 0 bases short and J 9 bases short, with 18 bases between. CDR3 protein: CASSQDGSGAKREQFF. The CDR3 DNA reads TGTGCCAGCAGCCAAGATGGGTCGGGAGCTAAGCGTGAGCAGTTCTTC.

CDR3 DNA sequence: TGTGCCACCAGTGATCCAAGACAGGGTGGCAATCAGCCCCAGCATTTT. Amino acid sequence: CATSDPRQGGNQPQHF. The V gene is TRBV24-1, the J gene TRBJ1-5; 7 nucleotides line up with TRBD1. Trimming at V came to 3 bases and at J to 2 bases, leaving 6 bases not matched to a gene. Germline V gives CDR1 KGHDR, CDR2 SFDVKD. The CDR3 contains 16 residues.

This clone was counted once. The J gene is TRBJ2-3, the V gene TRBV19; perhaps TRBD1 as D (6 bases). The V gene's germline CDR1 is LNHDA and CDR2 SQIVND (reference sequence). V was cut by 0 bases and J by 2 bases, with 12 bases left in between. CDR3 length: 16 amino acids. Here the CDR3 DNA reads TGTGCCAGTAGTATAGATCGTCAGGGGATCACAGATACGCAGTATTTT. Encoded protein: CASSIDRQGITDTQYF.

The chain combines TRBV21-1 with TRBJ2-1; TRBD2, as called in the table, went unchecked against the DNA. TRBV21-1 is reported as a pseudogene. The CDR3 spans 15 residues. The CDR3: CASSNSAATYNEQFF. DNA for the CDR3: TGTGCCAGCAGCAATTCGGCGGCCACCTACAATGAGCAGTTCTTC.

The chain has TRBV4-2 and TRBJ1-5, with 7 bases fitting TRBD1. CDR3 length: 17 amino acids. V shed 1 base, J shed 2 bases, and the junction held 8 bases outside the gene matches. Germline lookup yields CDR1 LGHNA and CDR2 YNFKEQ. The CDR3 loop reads CASSQVPVGQGNQPQHF. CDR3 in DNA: TGTGCCAGCAGCCAAGTTCCCGTCGGACAGGGCAATCAGCCCCAGCATTTT.

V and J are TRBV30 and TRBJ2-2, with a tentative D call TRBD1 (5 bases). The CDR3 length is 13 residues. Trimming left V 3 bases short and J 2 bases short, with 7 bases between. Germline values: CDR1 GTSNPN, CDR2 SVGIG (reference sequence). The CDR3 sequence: CAWSRANTGELFF. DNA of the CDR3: TGTGCCTGGAGCAGGGCAAACACCGGGGAGCTGTTTTTT.

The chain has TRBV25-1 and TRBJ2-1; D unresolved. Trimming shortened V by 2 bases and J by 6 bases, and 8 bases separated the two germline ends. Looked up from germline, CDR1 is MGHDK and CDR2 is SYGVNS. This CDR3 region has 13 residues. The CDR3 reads CASSEGQPNEQFF. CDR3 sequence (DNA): TGTGCCAGCAGTGAAGGGCAACCCAATGAGCAGTTCTTC.

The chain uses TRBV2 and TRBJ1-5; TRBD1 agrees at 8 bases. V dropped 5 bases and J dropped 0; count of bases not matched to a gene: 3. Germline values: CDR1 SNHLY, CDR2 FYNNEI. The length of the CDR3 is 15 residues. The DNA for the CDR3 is TGTGCCAGCAGTCGACAGGGGAATAGCAATCAGCCCCAGCATTTT. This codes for CASSRQGNSNQPQHF.

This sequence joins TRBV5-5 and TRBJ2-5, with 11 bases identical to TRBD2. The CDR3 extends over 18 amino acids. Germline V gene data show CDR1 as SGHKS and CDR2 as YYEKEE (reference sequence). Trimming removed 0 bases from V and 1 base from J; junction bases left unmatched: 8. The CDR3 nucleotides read TGTGCCAGCAGCTTGGGGGCAGGGGGACTAGCGGCCCAAGAGACCCAGTACTTC. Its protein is CASSLGAGGLAAQETQYF.

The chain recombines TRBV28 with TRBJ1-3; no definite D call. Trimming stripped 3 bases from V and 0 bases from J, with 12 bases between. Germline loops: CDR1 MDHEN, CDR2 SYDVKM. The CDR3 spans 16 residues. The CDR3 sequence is CASSFLSGSSGNTIYF. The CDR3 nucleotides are TGTGCCAGCAGTTTTCTGTCGGGGAGCTCTGGAAACACCATATATTTT.

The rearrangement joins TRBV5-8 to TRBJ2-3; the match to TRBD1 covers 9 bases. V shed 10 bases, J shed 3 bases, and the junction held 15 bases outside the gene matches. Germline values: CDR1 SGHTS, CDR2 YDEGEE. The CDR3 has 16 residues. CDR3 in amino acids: CARGTGQTGLTDTQYF. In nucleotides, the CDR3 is TGTGCCCGCGGGACAGGGCAGACCGGGCTGACAGATACGCAGTATTTT.

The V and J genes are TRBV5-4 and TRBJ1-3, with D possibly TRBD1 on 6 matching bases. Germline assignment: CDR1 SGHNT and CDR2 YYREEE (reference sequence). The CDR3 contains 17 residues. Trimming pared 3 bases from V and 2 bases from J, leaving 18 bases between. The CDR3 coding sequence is TGTGCCAGCAGCTCGGGGGGCAGGAGTGATACTGGAAACACCATATATTTT. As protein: CASSSGGRSDTGNTIYF.

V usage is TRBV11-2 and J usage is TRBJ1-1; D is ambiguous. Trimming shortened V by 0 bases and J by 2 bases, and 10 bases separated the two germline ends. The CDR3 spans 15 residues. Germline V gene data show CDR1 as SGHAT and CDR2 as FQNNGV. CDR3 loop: CASSLETTFNTEAFF. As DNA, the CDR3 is TGTGCCAGCAGCTTAGAGACGACTTTCAACACTGAAGCTTTCTTT. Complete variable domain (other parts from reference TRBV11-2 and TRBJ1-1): EAGVAQSPRYKIIEKRQSVAFWCNPISGHATLYWYQQILGQGPKLLIQFQNNGVVDDSQLPKDRFSAERLKGVDSTLKIQPAKLEDSAVYLCASSLETTFNTEAFFGQGTRLTVV.

The CDR3, as DNA: TGTGCCAGCAGACTCTCCGGGACAGGCCTTTCTGGAAACACCATATATTTT. Translated, it gives CASRLSGTGLSGNTIYF. V and J are TRBV28 and TRBJ1-3; 8 bases align to TRBD1. The J segment lost 1 base and the V segment lost 6 bases, leaving 11 bases of the junction unmatched. The CDR3 sequence is 17 residues long. CDR1 MDHEN and CDR2 SYDVKM come from the germline V gene. Based on the CDR3 plus reference TRBV28 and TRBJ1-3, the full variable domain is DVKVTQSSRYLVKRTGEKVFLECVQDMDHENMFWYRQDPGLGLRLIYFSYDVKMKEKGDIPEGYSVSREKKERFSLILESASTNQTSMYLCASRLSGTGLSGNTIYFGEGSWLTVV.

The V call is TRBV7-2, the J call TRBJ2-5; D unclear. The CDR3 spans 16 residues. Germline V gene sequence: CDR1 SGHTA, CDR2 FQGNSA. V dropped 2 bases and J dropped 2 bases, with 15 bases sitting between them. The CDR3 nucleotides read TGTGCCAGCAGCTTAAAATCCACAGTGCTTCAAGAGACCCAGTACTTC. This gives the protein CASSLKSTVLQETQYF. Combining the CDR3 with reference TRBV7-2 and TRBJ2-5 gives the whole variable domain GAGVSQSPSNKVTEKGKDVELRCDPISGHTALYWYRQSLGQGLEFLIYFQGNSAPDKSGLPSDRFSAERTGGSVSTLTIQRTQQEDSAVYLCASSLKSTVLQETQYFGPGTRLLVL.

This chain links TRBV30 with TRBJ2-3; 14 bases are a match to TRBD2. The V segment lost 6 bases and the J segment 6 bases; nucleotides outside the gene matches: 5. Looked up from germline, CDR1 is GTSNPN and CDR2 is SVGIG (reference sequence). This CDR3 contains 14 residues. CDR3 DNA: TGTGCCTGTGGGACTAGCGGGAGAATGGATACGCAGTATTTT. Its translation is CACGTSGRMDTQYF.

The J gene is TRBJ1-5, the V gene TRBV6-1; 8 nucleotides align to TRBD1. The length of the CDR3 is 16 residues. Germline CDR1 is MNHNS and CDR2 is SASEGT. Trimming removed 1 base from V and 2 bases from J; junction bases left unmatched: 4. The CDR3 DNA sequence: TGTGCCAGCAGTGAAGACAGGGGGGGAGGCAATCAGCCCCAGCATTTT. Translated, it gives CASSEDRGGGNQPQHF.